Listed here are 24 T cell receptor beta chains from one sample, sequenced in a study of blood T cell repertoires in COVID-19. The data were produced by immunoSEQ multiplex PCR, yet TCRdb's version contains in-frame clones alone and is incomplete. This table has 240,000 or so clones, about 73% appearing once. Sequencing was performed on peripheral blood. The receptors stem from an elderly woman with acute or convalescent COVID-19.

This chain links TRBV7-2 with TRBJ2-1, with 9 bases matching TRBD2. CDR3 length equals 15 residues. Germline values: CDR1 SGHTA, CDR2 FQGNSA. V lost 5 bases and J lost 7; bases outside the gene matches: 9. This chain's CDR3 is CASSRGRAGGNEQFF. The CDR3 DNA reads TGTGCCAGCAGCCGCGGGAGGGCCGGGGGGAATGAGCAGTTCTTC.

This chain links TRBV7-8 with TRBJ2-7; D perhaps matches TRBD2 (5 bases). Germline V CDR1 and CDR2: SGHVS, FQNEAQ. The CDR3 totals 13 residues. Trimming removed 5 bases from V and 3 bases from J, with 11 bases in between. Here the CDR3 DNA reads TGTGCCAGCAGCAGAACGGGAAACTACGAGCAGTACTTC. Its protein is CASSRTGNYEQYF.

In its sample, this clone was seen a few times. Here the CDR3 DNA reads TGTGCCAGCAGCGTGGGAATCGACAGAGACGAGCAGTACTTC. This gives the protein CASSVGIDRDEQYF. The chain combines TRBV9 with TRBJ2-7; a possible D gene is TRBD1 (5 bases). The germline gives CDR1 SGDLS, CDR2 YYNGEE. This CDR3 has 14 amino acids. V lost 2 bases and J 5 bases, leaving 14 bases between the germline ends.

The chain employs TRBV7-8 and TRBJ2-1; maybe TRBD1 (5 bases). The CDR3 consists of 14 residues. CDR1 and CDR2 from the germline V gene are SGHVS and FQNEAQ. Trimming left V 5 bases short and J 8 bases short, with 16 bases between. Here the CDR3 reads CASSLPKGSHEQFF. For the CDR3, the DNA is TGTGCCAGCAGCCTCCCGAAGGGGTCCCATGAGCAGTTCTTC. The full variable domain, completed using reference TRBV7-8 and TRBJ2-1, is GAGVSQSPRYKVAKRGQDVALRCDPISGHVSLFWYQQALGQGPEFLTYFQNEAQLDKSGLPSDRFFAERPEGSVSTLKIQRTQQEDSAVYLCASSLPKGSHEQFFGPGTRLTVL.

This clone was found once. The V and J genes are TRBV1 and TRBJ2-7; the table's D call of TRBD2 was not tested on the DNA. TRBV1 is an annotated pseudogene. The CDR3 contains 16 residues. The CDR3 reads CTSSQVTSGRDYEQYF. The DNA for the CDR3 is TGCACCAGCAGCCAAGTTACTAGCGGGCGGGACTACGAGCAGTACTTC.

The CDR3 loop is CASSPYGTGSNTEAFF. The CDR3 coding sequence is TGTGCCAGCTCACCTTACGGGACAGGCAGCAACACTGAAGCTTTCTTT. The gene calls are TRBV18 and TRBJ1-1, with 8 nucleotides matching TRBD1. Germline loops: CDR1 KGHSH, CDR2 LQKENI. The CDR3 runs to 16 residues. V lost 3 bases, J lost 2 bases, and 8 bases stayed unmatched. Drawing the rest from reference TRBV18 and TRBJ1-1, the complete variable domain is NAGVMQNPRHLVRRRGQEARLRCSPMKGHSHVYWYRQLPEEGLKFMVYLQKENIIDESGMPKERFSAEFPKEGPSILRIQQVVRGDSAAYFCASSPYGTGSNTEAFFGQGTRLTVV.

V is TRBV6-5 and J is TRBJ2-3; a possible D gene is TRBD2 (6 bases). The CDR3 spans 13 residues. The V gene's germline CDR1 is MNHEY and CDR2 SVGAGI. The V gene lost 6 bases and the J gene lost 0 bases, with 7 bases spanning the gap. This CDR3 is CASRRDSTDTQYF. The DNA for the CDR3 is TGTGCCAGCAGGCGGGACAGCACAGATACGCAGTATTTT.

This clone was detected once. V gene TRBV9 combines with J gene TRBJ1-3, with 7 bases identical to TRBD1. The CDR3 runs to 16 residues. V trimming: 1 base; J trimming: 4 bases; junction bases outside the gene matches: 8. Germline values: CDR1 SGDLS, CDR2 YYNGEE. The CDR3 is CASSVRTGGKGNTIYF. For the CDR3, the DNA is TGTGCCAGCAGCGTAAGGACAGGAGGAAAAGGAAACACCATATATTTT.

The V and J genes are TRBV10-1 and TRBJ1-5; D is ambiguous. CDR1 is WNHNN and CDR2 is SYGVQD in the germline V gene (reference sequence). The CDR3 contains 17 residues. Trimming took off 0 bases at V and 1 base at J, with 13 bases between the two ends. The CDR3: CASSESALGWSNQPQHF. CDR3 coding DNA: TGCGCCAGCAGTGAGTCAGCGTTAGGATGGAGCAATCAGCCCCAGCATTTT.

V is TRBV10-3 and J is TRBJ2-1, with a possible D match to TRBD1 (5 bases). CDR1 ENHRY and CDR2 SYGVKD come from the germline V gene. Trimming pared 6 bases from V and 2 bases from J, leaving 8 bases between. CDR3 size: 13 residues. The CDR3 is CAIRSQAYNEQFF. CDR3 nucleotide sequence: TGTGCCATCAGATCACAGGCCTACAATGAGCAGTTCTTC.

This clone appeared once. This chain links TRBV19 with TRBJ2-3; 11 nucleotides line up with TRBD2. Losses at the gene ends were 2 bases for V and 3 bases for J; bases not matched to a gene: 4. The CDR3 runs to 16 residues. Germline V gene data show CDR1 as LNHDA and CDR2 as SQIVND (reference sequence). The CDR3 DNA is TGTGCCAGTAGTATACTAGCGGGAGGTAAAACAGATACGCAGTATTTT. The encoded protein is CASSILAGGKTDTQYF.

A note on this clone: Other DNA variants within this sample encode the same CDR3. The chain employs TRBV12-5 and TRBJ2-2; D unresolved. The CDR3 spans 12 residues. CDR1 is LGHNT, CDR2 FRNRAP, per germline. Trimming stripped 5 bases from V and 6 bases from J, with 7 bases between. The CDR3 spells CASGSLPGELFF. Written as DNA, the CDR3 is TGTGCTAGTGGTAGCCTCCCCGGGGAGCTGTTTTTT. Full variable domain (outside the CDR3, taken from reference TRBV12-5 and TRBJ2-2): DARVTQTPRHKVTEMGQEVTMRCQPILGHNTVFWYRQTMMQGLELLAYFRNRAPLDDSGMPKDRFSAEMPDATLATLKIQPSEPRDSAVYFCASGSLPGELFFGEGSRLTVL.

The V call is TRBV4-1, the J call TRBJ2-1; 9 bases agree with TRBD2. With V trimmed by 1 base and J by 7 bases, 8 bases remained unmatched. Germline V gene data show CDR1 as MGHRA and CDR2 as YSYEKL. The CDR3 is 16 amino acids. The DNA of the CDR3 is TGCGCCAGCAGCCAAGTCGCGGCGGGGGGGGAGAATGAGCAGTTCTTC. Translation: CASSQVAAGGENEQFF.

This clone came up a few times. The chain links TRBV7-9 to TRBJ1-1; 7 bases match TRBD1. Germline CDR1 reads SEHNR; CDR2 reads FQNEAQ (reference sequence). This CDR3 is built from 15 residues. V shed 4 bases, J shed 4 bases, and the junction held 9 bases outside the gene matches. CDR3 protein: CASSSQGGLGTEAFF. As DNA, the CDR3 is TGTGCCAGCAGCTCACAAGGGGGCTTGGGCACTGAAGCTTTCTTT.

The chain employs TRBV10-3 and TRBJ2-1, with TRBD1 matching over 7 bases. Germline V gives CDR1 ENHRY, CDR2 SYGVKD. V dropped 3 bases and J dropped 8; count of bases not matched to a gene: 10. This CDR3 is built from 15 residues. CDR3 protein: CAISDLGEQGDEQFF. The CDR3 nucleotides are TGTGCCATCAGTGACCTAGGGGAGCAGGGGGATGAGCAGTTCTTC.

The J gene is TRBJ1-2, the V gene TRBV15; 8 nucleotides line up with TRBD1. The CDR3 totals 14 residues. With 1 base clipped from V and 6 bases from J, the junction kept 4 bases outside the gene matches. CDR1 and CDR2 from the germline V gene are LNHNV and YYDKDF (reference sequence). CDR3 sequence (DNA): TGTGCCACCAGCAGAGGACAGGGGTTTGATGGCTACACCTTC. Translating it yields CATSRGQGFDGYTF.

V gene TRBV5-1 combines with J gene TRBJ2-5; 7 nucleotides align to TRBD2. The CDR3 totals 15 residues. CDR1 SGHRS and CDR2 YFSETQ come from the germline V gene. Trimming at V came to 0 bases and at J to 5 bases, leaving 7 bases not matched to a gene. The CDR3 DNA reads as TGCGCCAGCAGCTTGGCAGGAGGGGAGGGGGAGACCCAGTACTTC. Amino acid sequence: CASSLAGGEGETQYF.

V gene TRBV6-5 combines with J gene TRBJ1-2; TRBD1 agrees at 7 bases. The CDR3 runs to 15 residues. CDR1 is MNHEY and CDR2 is SVGAGI in the germline V gene. V lost 5 bases to trimming and J lost 2 bases; unmatched junction nucleotides: 8. The CDR3 protein is CASSPRSTGNYGYTF. CDR3 coding DNA: TGTGCCAGCAGTCCCCGTTCGACAGGGAACTATGGCTACACCTTC.

The V call is TRBV2, the J call TRBJ1-1, with unresolved D. The CDR3 totals 14 residues. V was cut by 6 bases and J by 2 bases, with 13 bases left in between. Looked up from germline, CDR1 is SNHLY and CDR2 is FYNNEI. CDR3 in amino acids: CASRDYAGNTEAFF. In DNA form, the CDR3 reads TGTGCCAGCAGGGATTACGCAGGAAACACTGAAGCTTTCTTT. The entire variable domain, with the rest obtained from reference TRBV2 and TRBJ1-1, is as follows: EPEVTQTPSHQVTQMGQEVILRCVPISNHLYFYWYRQILGQKVEFLVSFYNNEISEKSEIFDDQFSVERPDGSNFTLKIRSTKLEDSAMYFCASRDYAGNTEAFFGQGTRLTVV.

This chain uses TRBV5-5 with TRBJ2-1; unclear D gene. Per germline, CDR1 SGHKS and CDR2 YYEKEE (reference sequence). This CDR3 is 16 amino acids long. The germline V and J ends were trimmed by 4 bases and 1 base, with 15 bases remaining between them. CDR3 protein: CASSAARATSYNEQFF. CDR3 coding DNA: TGTGCCAGCAGCGCGGCTCGAGCGACTTCCTACAATGAGCAGTTCTTC.

The chain recombines TRBV13 with TRBJ2-2; the D gene is possibly TRBD2 (6 bases). V shed 5 bases and J shed 0 bases, with 13 bases lying between them. CDR1 is PRHDT, CDR2 FYEKMQ, per germline (reference sequence). CDR3 length: 16 residues. CDR3 sequence reads: CASSPRDSSNTGELFF. As DNA, the CDR3 is TGTGCCAGCAGCCCCCGGGACTCGTCGAACACCGGGGAGCTGTTTTTT.

The gene calls are TRBV5-1 and TRBJ1-3, with TRBD1 matching over 7 bases. V lost 3 bases, J lost 0 bases, and 9 bases stayed unmatched. There are 17 residues in the CDR3. CDR1 is SGHRS and CDR2 is YFSETQ in the germline V gene. The CDR3 nucleotides are TGCGCCAGCAGCTCCCGAGGACAGGATCGCTCTGGAAACACCATATATTTT. Translated: CASSSRGQDRSGNTIYF.

V gene TRBV19 combines with J gene TRBJ1-1; tentative D call: TRBD1 (6 bases). The length of the CDR3 is 16 residues. Trimming removed 6 bases from V and 1 base from J, with 18 bases in between. Germline lookup yields CDR1 LNHDA and CDR2 SQIVND (reference sequence). The CDR3 sequence: CASRRPDGQPNTEAFF. For the CDR3, the DNA is TGTGCCAGTAGGCGACCAGACGGACAGCCGAACACTGAAGCTTTCTTT.

This clone was seen a few times. The DNA for the CDR3 is TGCAGCACCTACACAGGGACCGGCCCTAACTATGGCTACACCTTC. The encoded protein is CSTYTGTGPNYGYTF. The chain recombines TRBV29-1 with TRBJ1-2, with D tentatively TRBD1 (6 bases). V was shortened by 8 bases and J by 0 bases, with 19 bases between the two germline ends. The CDR3 length is 15 residues. Germline-derived CDR1 and CDR2 are SQVTM and ANQGSEA.